These T cell receptor beta chains were read from a single sample in a study of early T cells in non-severe SARS-CoV-2 infection. A single record per CDR3 protein comes from TCRdb applying MiXCR to the 5' RACE reads. The sample has under 100,000 distinct CDR3 sequences, 12% to 15% seen once; the top ten hold 1.4%. The sequenced material came from whole blood. The source of these receptors is an adult who was a healthcare worker with PCR-confirmed SARS-CoV-2 infection or an uninfected control (not recorded which). CDR3s leave out the opening cysteine and the closing phenylalanine or tryptophan. Size is omitted from some rows. Given values are once, few, many or a class for expanded clones.

size,V,J,CDR3
.,TRBV10-3,TRBJ2-7,AISPDRASEQY
once,TRBV12-3/TRBV12-4,TRBJ2-2,ASSLLAGSTGELF
.,TRBV7-6,TRBJ2-2,ASSLAVWGSNTGELF
.,TRBV29-1,TRBJ2-1,SVEKGTGTWTDEQF
many,TRBV7-6,TRBJ2-3,ASSRGGGVSDTQY
.,TRBV5-6,TRBJ2-4,ASSGHRGLGDIQY
.,TRBV19,TRBJ1-5,ASSSRASQDPQH
.,TRBV9,TRBJ2-5,ASSVADRGGRETQY
many,TRBV7-9,TRBJ1-2,ASSLTPVVHYGYT
.,TRBV6-1,TRBJ1-5,ASSPAPWSNQPQH
many,TRBV11-3,TRBJ2-1,ASSWTGVDEQF
.,TRBV7-2,TRBJ2-5,ASSLTFSQETQY
few,TRBV20-1,TRBJ1-2,SAKGQAGYGYT
few,TRBV15,TRBJ1-4,ATSRTNEKLF
.,TRBV20-1,TRBJ2-1,SVTGGLGEQF
many,TRBV27,TRBJ1-4,ASSLSRRADEKLF
.,TRBV28,TRBJ2-1,ASSDGDRVEQF
many,TRBV5-1,TRBJ1-4,ASSSRGGATNEKLF
.,TRBV28,TRBJ2-7,ASRDGTSYIYEQY
many,TRBV12-3/TRBV12-4,TRBJ1-6,ASRQGLDNSPLH
many,TRBV30,TRBJ2-3,AWSITAETQY
many,TRBV9,TRBJ1-3,ASSPGTSSGNTIY
many,TRBV6-6,TRBJ1-5,ASSRDDQPQH
.,TRBV4-1,TRBJ2-3,ASSQDPLPDTQY
many,TRBV19,TRBJ2-3,ASRLTRGRTDTQY
.,TRBV2,TRBJ1-5,ASSEGDRGNQPQH
many,TRBV10-3,TRBJ1-1,AIRSGTGSTEAF
many,TRBV18,TRBJ2-3,ASSPEGGPPYTQY
.,TRBV29-1,TRBJ1-1,SVEDRGTVNTEAF
.,TRBV5-1,TRBJ2-3,ASSSGQGGMDTQY
many,TRBV29-1,TRBJ2-1,SVDTSGVYNEQF
.,TRBV24-1,TRBJ2-3,ATSDPGPSTDTQY
few,TRBV7-8,TRBJ2-5,ASSPRGLEETQY
.,TRBV7-2,TRBJ2-7,ASSLPDWTVQSSYEQY
few,TRBV9,TRBJ1-4,ASSSRGGQEKLF
once,TRBV12-3/TRBV12-4,TRBJ1-6,ASSRLRVFRISPLH
many,TRBV12-3/TRBV12-4,TRBJ1-2,ASRRVDGYT
many,TRBV6-5,TRBJ1-6,ASSYSVENSPLH
many,TRBV12-2,TRBJ1-5,ASRPLDRGFPQPQH
.,TRBV12-3/TRBV12-4,TRBJ2-3,ASTAPGQIQDTQY
.,TRBV27,TRBJ1-6,ASSPLLSPLH
many,TRBV10-3,TRBJ1-6,AISAGQGPSGSPLH
many,TRBV29-1,TRBJ1-1,SVAFNEAF
few,TRBV25-1,TRBJ1-2,ASSEFENGYT
.,TRBV19,TRBJ1-2,ASSIRGGTAYGYT
few,TRBV14,TRBJ2-1,ASSFTLTSYNEQF
many,TRBV6-6,TRBJ2-7,ASRWGHTYEQY
many,TRBV11-2,TRBJ1-4,ASSSPGPPEKLF
many,TRBV6-5,TRBJ2-3,ASSFVAASTDTQY
.,TRBV19,TRBJ2-7,ASSRSTGSYEQY
.,TRBV12-3/TRBV12-4,TRBJ1-3,ASSLVMGAPLDRNTIY
.,TRBV7-2,TRBJ1-1,ASSQGWGNTEAF
many,TRBV6-5,TRBJ1-2,ASSYGTGSRGGYT
.,TRBV3-1,TRBJ1-1,ASSQGGGRRAF
once,TRBV7-9,TRBJ2-5,ASSLILETQY
many,TRBV29-1,TRBJ1-1,SVVMGGLNTEAF
many,TRBV19,TRBJ1-4,ASSIMDSRVREKLF
many,TRBV5-1,TRBJ1-6,ASSHEGLSPLH
many,TRBV5-1,TRBJ2-7,ASSLAQGPYSYEQY